Each of the 20 T cell receptor beta chains below was sequenced from the same sample in a study of blood T cells in healthy people across ages. Using a J-beta primer mix together with a sample-barcoded 5' primer, a second PCR was run for 7 to 11 cycles. TCRdb used MiXCR to reprocess the 5' RACE reads, holding one entry per CDR3 protein. The sample holds fewer than 600,000 distinct CDR3 sequences, about 26% seen once. The same data also contributed to another study, on T cells of mothers and their children.

Material for sequencing was blood. The receptors were sampled from a boy aged 2-9 years in good health.

This clonotype was seen once. The chain is built from TRBV6-2 or TRBV6-3 and TRBJ2-7; the D gene is possibly TRBD2 (5 bases). In germline, CDR1 is MNHEY, CDR2 SVGEGT. The CDR3 is 14 residues long. Trimming shortened V by 6 bases and J by 2 bases, and 14 bases separated the two germline ends. The CDR3 coding sequence is TGTGCCAGCAGCCGGAGCGGACCTACCTACGAGCAGTACTTC. Its translation is CASSRSGPTYEQYF.

This clonotype has more than one count but fewer than ten. V gene TRBV5-1 combines with J gene TRBJ1-5, with 7 bases identical to TRBD1. Germline lookup yields CDR1 SGHRS and CDR2 YFSETQ. Trimming took 4 bases from V and 9 from J; bases not matched to a gene: 7. CDR3 size: 13 residues. CDR3 in amino acids: CASSVTGVWPQHF. The CDR3 DNA reads TGCGCCAGCAGCGTTACAGGGGTATGGCCCCAGCATTTT.

This rearrangement joins TRBV12-3 or TRBV12-4 to TRBJ2-1; D is ambiguous. The CDR3 spans 11 residues. With 2 bases removed from V and 9 bases from J, the gap between germline ends came to 5 bases. CDR3 in DNA: TGTGCCAGCAGTTTAAGGGCTGAGCAGTTCTTC. Encoded protein: CASSLRAEQFF.

This rearrangement joins TRBV4-1 to TRBJ1-5, with a possible D match to TRBD1 (5 bases). Trimming removed 4 bases at V and 4 bases at J, with 14 bases between. Per the germline V gene, CDR1 is MGHRA and CDR2 is YSYEKL. The CDR3 is 15 residues long. The CDR3 bases are TGCGCCAGCAGCCTGGCCGTCAGGGTTAATCAGCCCCAGCATTTT. Translated: CASSLAVRVNQPQHF.

This clonotype was observed a few times. An end of the junction does not agree with germline; a read error may underlie this. The chain's CDR3 is CSASEGYGYTF. CDR3 sequence (DNA): TGCAGTGCTAGCGAAGGGTATGGCTATACCTTC. The V and J genes are TRBV20-1 and TRBJ1-2, with D unclear. CDR1 is DFQATT, CDR2 SNEGSKA, per germline (reference sequence). The CDR3 spans 11 residues.

This chain connects TRBV7-8 to TRBJ2-7; D uncertain. Germline V gene sequence: CDR1 SGHVS, CDR2 FQNEAQ. Trimming shortened V by 2 bases and J by 3 bases, and 11 bases separated the two germline ends. The CDR3 is 14 residues long. The CDR3 bases are TGTGCCAGCAGCTTACGCAGTTATGACTACGAGCAGTACTTC. This translates into CASSLRSYDYEQYF.

The V call is TRBV20-1, the J call TRBJ2-1; 8 nucleotides align to TRBD1. The J segment lost 2 bases and the V segment lost 2 bases, leaving 5 bases of the junction unmatched. Germline V CDR1 and CDR2: DFQATT, SNEGSKA (reference sequence). The CDR3 is 15 amino acids. The CDR3 spells CSARQGARPYNEQFF. The CDR3 bases are TGCAGTGCTAGACAGGGGGCGCGTCCCTACAATGAGCAGTTCTTC.

The table lists this clonotype with a few counts. This chain connects TRBV7-9 to TRBJ2-1; 7 bases align to TRBD1. V shed 2 bases, J shed 5 bases, and the junction held 6 bases outside the gene matches. Germline lookup yields CDR1 SEHNR and CDR2 FQNEAQ (reference sequence). CDR3 size: 15 residues. CDR3 residues: CASSLSRQGNNEQFF. The CDR3 DNA is TGTGCCAGCAGCTTAAGCAGACAGGGAAACAATGAGCAGTTCTTC.

The chain carries TRBV5-1 and TRBJ2-5; 8 nucleotides agree with TRBD1. The DNA end lines up better with TRBJ2-7; the J call may be wrong. The germline V gene has CDR1 SGHRS and CDR2 YFSETQ. The CDR3 has 17 residues. CDR3 loop: CASSLATGGQVDYEQYF. CDR3 DNA sequence: TGCGCCAGCAGCTTGGCTACCGGGGGACAGGTCGACTACGAGCAGTACTTC.

The chain is built from TRBV12-3 or TRBV12-4 and TRBJ2-5, with D maybe TRBD2 (6 bases). The V gene lost 3 bases and the J gene lost 5 bases, with 10 bases spanning the gap. The CDR3 runs to 13 residues. The CDR3 spells CASSFGSMETQYF. The CDR3 DNA is TGTGCCAGCAGTTTCGGGAGTATGGAGACCCAGTACTTC.

This clonotype was observed at least ten times. The J gene is TRBJ1-2, the V gene TRBV6-1; D not resolved. Germline V CDR1 and CDR2: MNHNS, SASEGT. The CDR3 spans 11 residues. Trimming took 6 bases from V and 2 from J, leaving 4 bases between them. The CDR3 nucleotides are TGTGCCAGCAGCGAGAACTATGGCTACACCTTC. Its translation: CASSENYGYTF.

The rearrangement joins TRBV9 to TRBJ2-5; D remains unclear. TRBJ2-1 explains the end of the DNA better; the J call may be wrong. Per the germline V gene, CDR1 is SGDLS and CDR2 is YYNGEE. The CDR3 runs to 13 residues. The CDR3 nucleotides are TGTGCCAGCAGCGTAGTGGGTAACGATGAGCAGTTCTTC. As protein: CASSVVGNDEQFF.

This clonotype was detected a few times. The chain employs TRBV7-9 and TRBJ1-5; D is unclear. This CDR3 has 15 residues. Germline CDR1 and CDR2: SEHNR and FQNEAQ (reference sequence). V was shortened by 1 base and J by 0 bases, with 7 bases between the two germline ends. CDR3 nucleotide sequence: TGTGCCAGCAGCTTAGACGGGCATAGCAATCAGCCCCAGCATTTT. Translated: CASSLDGHSNQPQHF.

In this sample, this clonotype turned up a few times. The rearrangement links TRBV7-9 to TRBJ2-1; D assignment may be TRBD1 or TRBD2 (6 bases each). Trimming shortened V by 5 bases and J by 10 bases, and 15 bases separated the two germline ends. The germline CDR1 and CDR2 sequences are SEHNR and FQNEAQ (reference sequence). CDR3 length: 13 amino acids. The CDR3 reads CASSPGTGAEQFF. In DNA form, the CDR3 reads TGTGCCAGCAGCCCCGGGACGGGGGCCGAGCAGTTCTTC. Full variable domain (rest looked up from reference TRBV7-9 and TRBJ2-1): DTGVSQNPRHKITKRGQNVTFRCDPISEHNRLYWYRQTLGQGPEFLTYFQNEAQLEKSRLLSDRFSAERPKGSFSTLEIQRTEQGDSAMYLCASSPGTGAEQFFGPGTRLTVL.

The chain is built from TRBV20-1 and TRBJ1-2; 7 bases line up with TRBD1. This CDR3 has 13 amino acids. V shed 5 bases, J shed 3 bases, and the junction held 6 bases outside the gene matches. Germline V gene data show CDR1 as DFQATT and CDR2 as SNEGSKA (reference sequence). DNA for the CDR3: TGCAGTGCTCCCGACAGGGCGTACTATGGCTACACCTTC. Its translation: CSAPDRAYYGYTF.

This rearrangement joins TRBV5-1 to TRBJ2-7; D uncertain. In germline, CDR1 is SGHRS, CDR2 YFSETQ. The CDR3 sequence is 13 residues long. The germline V and J ends were trimmed by 2 bases and 1 base, with 7 bases remaining between them. For the CDR3, the DNA is TGCGCCAGCAGCTTCACAATTTCCTACGAGCAGTACTTC. Protein product: CASSFTISYEQYF.

V gene TRBV12-3 or TRBV12-4 combines with J gene TRBJ2-1; D possibly matches TRBD1 or TRBD2 (5 bases each). The CDR3 totals 16 residues. Trimming pared 2 bases from V and 4 bases from J, leaving 15 bases between. DNA of the CDR3: TGTGCCAGCAGTTTAATGGGGACCGCAGGTTACAATGAGCAGTTCTTC. Amino acids: CASSLMGTAGYNEQFF.

This chain connects TRBV7-8 to TRBJ2-7; D possibly corresponds to TRBD1 (6 bases). Germline V gene sequence: CDR1 SGHVS, CDR2 FQNEAQ. The CDR3 is 15 amino acids. Trimming cost V 4 bases and J 4 bases, with 17 bases left between them. The CDR3 protein is CASSWERRGGYEQYF. CDR3 sequence (DNA): TGTGCCAGCAGCTGGGAGAGACGAGGGGGATACGAGCAGTACTTC. Complete variable domain (other parts from reference TRBV7-8 and TRBJ2-7): GAGVSQSPRYKVAKRGQDVALRCDPISGHVSLFWYQQALGQGPEFLTYFQNEAQLDKSGLPSDRFFAERPEGSVSTLKIQRTQQEDSAVYLCASSWERRGGYEQYFGPGTRLTVT.

The chain has TRBV20-1 and TRBJ2-5; TRBD2 aligns across 10 bases. The junction had 3 bases not matched to a gene; V was cut back by 5 bases and J by 0 bases. This CDR3 comprises 14 residues. Germline V gene lookup returns CDR1 DFQATT and CDR2 SNEGSKA (reference sequence). The DNA of the CDR3 is TGCAGTGCTCTAGCGGGAGCAAACCAAGAGACCCAGTACTTC. It translates to CSALAGANQETQYF.

The chain combines TRBV9 with TRBJ2-7, with a weak D call TRBD1 (6 bases). Germline V gene data show CDR1 as SGDLS and CDR2 as YYNGEE. V was shortened by 0 bases and J by 2 bases, with 12 bases between the two germline ends. CDR3 length: 15 amino acids. Written as DNA, the CDR3 is TGTGCCAGCAGCGTAGAGGTAGGGGGAACCTACGAGCAGTACTTC. This gives the protein CASSVEVGGTYEQYF.